This T cell receptor beta chain appears in the sequencing data of a study of type 1 and type 2 diabetes patients. Study as a whole: Donors were type 1 diabetes, type 2 diabetes, or nondiabetic controls. CD4+ or CD8+ T cells were positively selected from PBMCs with microbeads.

Findings and limits, study-wide: Type 1 diabetes repertoires were significantly less diverse than type 2 diabetes ones.

Concerning this clonotype itself: Its target is unknown.

Trimming pared 5 bases from V and 6 bases from J, leaving 14 bases between. The CDR3 runs to 13 residues. Germline CDR1 LGHNA, CDR2 YSLEER. Each diabetic donor fulfilled classification criteria for either type 1 or type 2. Amplification started from genomic DNA. A primer set of 30 forward and 13 reverse primers amplified the CDR3. TCRdb passed the multiplex PCR reads through MiXCR, listing each CDR3 protein once. The sample includes more than 250,000 distinct CDR3 sequences, around 50% seen only once; the top ten take approximately 13%. The rearrangement links TRBV4-3 to TRBJ2-7; TRBD1 might be the D (6 bases). The sequence was collected from a man younger than 30 with type 2 diabetes. The sequenced sample was peripheral blood mononuclear cells (PBMCs). CDR3 nucleotide sequence: TGCGCCAGCAGCATACACAGGGACGGCGAGCAGTACTTC. It specifies CASSIHRDGEQYF.